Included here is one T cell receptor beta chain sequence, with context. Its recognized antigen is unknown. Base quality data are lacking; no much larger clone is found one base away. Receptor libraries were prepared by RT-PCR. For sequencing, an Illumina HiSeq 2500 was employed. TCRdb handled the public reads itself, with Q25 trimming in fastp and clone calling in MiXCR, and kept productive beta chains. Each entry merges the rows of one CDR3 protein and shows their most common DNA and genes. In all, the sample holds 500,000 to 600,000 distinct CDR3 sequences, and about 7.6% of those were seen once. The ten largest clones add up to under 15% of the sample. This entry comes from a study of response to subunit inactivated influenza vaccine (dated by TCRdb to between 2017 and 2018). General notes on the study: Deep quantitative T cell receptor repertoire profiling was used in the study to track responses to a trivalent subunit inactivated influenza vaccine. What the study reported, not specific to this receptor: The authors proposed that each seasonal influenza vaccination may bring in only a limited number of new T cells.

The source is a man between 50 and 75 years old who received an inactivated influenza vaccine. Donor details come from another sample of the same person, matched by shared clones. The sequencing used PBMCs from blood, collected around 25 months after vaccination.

CDR3 protein: CASSQTQYNEQFF. The nucleotides are TGTGCCAGCAGCCAAACCCAATACAATGAGCAGTTCTTC. The rearrangement joined TRBV4-2 to TRBJ2-1; no D gene is confidently identified. CDR1 LGHNA and CDR2 YNFKEQ were looked up in the germline V gene. Deletion took 2 bases off V and 4 bases off J, with a span of 6 bases between the germline ends. The CDR3 has 13 amino acids, counting the end cysteine and phenylalanine. Here the CDR3 DNA is all that survives: 39 bases in frame from base 1.